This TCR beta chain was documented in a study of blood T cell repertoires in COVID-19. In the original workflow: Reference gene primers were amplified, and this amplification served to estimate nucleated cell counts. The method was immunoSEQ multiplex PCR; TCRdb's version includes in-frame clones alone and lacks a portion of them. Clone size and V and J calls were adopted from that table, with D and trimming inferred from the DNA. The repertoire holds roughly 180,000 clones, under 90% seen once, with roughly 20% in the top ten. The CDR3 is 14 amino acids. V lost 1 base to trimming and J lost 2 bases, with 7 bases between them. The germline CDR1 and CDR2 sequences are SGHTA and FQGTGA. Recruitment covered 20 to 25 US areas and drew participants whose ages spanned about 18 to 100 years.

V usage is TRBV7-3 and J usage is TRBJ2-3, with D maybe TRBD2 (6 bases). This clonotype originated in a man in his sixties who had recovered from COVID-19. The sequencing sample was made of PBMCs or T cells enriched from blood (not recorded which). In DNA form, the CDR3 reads TGTGCCAGCAGCTTAAGGGACTTCACAGATACGCAGTATTTT. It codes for CASSLRDFTDTQYF.